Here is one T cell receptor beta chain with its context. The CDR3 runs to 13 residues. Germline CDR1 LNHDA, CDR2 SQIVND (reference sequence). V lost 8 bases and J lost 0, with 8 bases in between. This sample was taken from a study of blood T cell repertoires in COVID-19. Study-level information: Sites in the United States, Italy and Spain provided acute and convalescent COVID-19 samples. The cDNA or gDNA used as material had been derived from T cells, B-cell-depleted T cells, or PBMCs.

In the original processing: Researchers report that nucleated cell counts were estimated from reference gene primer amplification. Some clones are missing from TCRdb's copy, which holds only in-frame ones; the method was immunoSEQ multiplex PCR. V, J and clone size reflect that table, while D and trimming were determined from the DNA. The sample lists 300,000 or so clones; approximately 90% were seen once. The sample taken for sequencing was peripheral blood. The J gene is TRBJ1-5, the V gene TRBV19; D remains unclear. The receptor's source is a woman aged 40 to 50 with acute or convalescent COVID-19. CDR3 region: CASQDYSNQPQHF. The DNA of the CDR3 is TGTGCCAGTCAGGACTATAGCAATCAGCCCCAGCATTTT.